Below, 4 T cell receptor beta chains from the same sample are listed, as sequenced in a study of cytomegalovirus exposure and HLA in healthy donors. It was with 60 Vbeta and 13 Jbeta primers that the PCR ran. Here immunoSEQ multiplex PCR was the method, and the copy in TCRdb shows in-frame clones only, minus some. The sample holds approximately 170,000 clones; around three quarters are singletons and the top ten take approximately 1.5%. The source material was PBMCs. The receptors derive from a woman in her late teens or twenties in good health and CMV-seronegative.

This chain links TRBV19 with TRBJ2-5; no firm D call. Trimming shortened V by 8 bases and J by 2 bases, and 6 bases separated the two germline ends. Germline values: CDR1 LNHDA, CDR2 SQIVND (reference sequence). There are 11 residues in the CDR3. The CDR3 DNA reads as TGTGCCAGTCGAGGACAAGAGACCCAGTACTTC. Its protein product is CASRGQETQYF.

This clone was counted a single time. This chain links TRBV7-3 with TRBJ1-3; D remains ambiguous. The V end lost 1 base, the J end lost 4 bases, and 14 bases lay between the germline ends. Germline V gives CDR1 SGHTA, CDR2 FQGTGA. The CDR3 runs to 16 residues. The CDR3: CASSLNPAGPGNTIYF. For the CDR3, the DNA is TGTGCCAGCAGCTTAAACCCCGCTGGGCCCGGAAACACCATATATTTT. The entire variable domain, with the rest obtained from reference TRBV7-3 and TRBJ1-3, is as follows: GAGVSQTPSNKVTEKGKYVELRCDPISGHTALYWYRQSLGQGPEFLIYFQGTGAADDSGLPNDRFFAVRPEGSVSTLKIQRTERGDSAVYLCASSLNPAGPGNTIYFGEGSWLTVV.

The V call is TRBV7-8, the J call TRBJ2-2; maybe TRBD2 (6 bases). V lost 6 bases and J 6 bases, leaving 14 bases between the germline ends. The CDR3 sequence is 14 residues long. Germline CDR1 reads SGHVS; CDR2 reads FQNEAQ. This chain's CDR3 is CASRLGSSAGELFF. CDR3 bases: TGTGCCAGCAGGCTCGGGAGTTCGGCCGGGGAGCTGTTTTTT.

The genes are TRBV27 and TRBJ1-3; 7 positions agree with TRBD1. V was pared by 5 bases and J by 0 bases, with 4 bases of the junction left unmatched. Per the germline V gene, CDR1 is MNHEY and CDR2 is SMNVEV (reference sequence). The CDR3 sequence is 15 residues long. In DNA, the CDR3 is TGTGCCAGCAGTGCCACAGGGGTCTCTGGAAACACCATATATTTT. Translated: CASSATGVSGNTIYF.